The 9 T cell receptor beta chains reported below all come from one sample, sequenced in a study of blood T cell repertoires in COVID-19. Only in-frame clones appear in the TCRdb table, and some are missing; sequencing was by immunoSEQ multiplex PCR. This table holds about 200,000 clones, around 81% found once. The sample comprised PBMCs or T cells enriched from blood (not recorded which). These receptors came from a middle-aged man who had recovered from COVID-19.

V usage is TRBV19 and J usage is TRBJ1-1; 8 bases fit TRBD1. CDR3 length equals 16 residues. V shed 1 base and J 0 bases; nucleotides not matched to a gene: 4. Germline CDR1 reads LNHDA; CDR2 reads SQIVND (reference sequence). CDR3 region: CASSIGDRGLNTEAFF. CDR3 DNA sequence: TGTGCCAGTAGTATAGGAGACAGGGGCTTGAACACTGAAGCTTTCTTT.

Remarks on this clone: Distinct nucleotide sequences in the sample also encode this CDR3. V and J are TRBV5-1 and TRBJ2-3; 10 bases are a match to TRBD2. Germline V CDR1 and CDR2: SGHRS, YFSETQ. With 0 bases clipped from V and 0 bases from J, the junction kept 1 base outside the gene matches. This CDR3 comprises 16 residues. CDR3 sequence reads: CASSLGTSGSTDTQYF. CDR3 sequence (DNA): TGCGCCAGCAGCTTGGGGACTAGCGGAAGCACAGATACGCAGTATTTT.

The genes are TRBV7-9 and TRBJ2-1, with a weak D call TRBD1 (6 bases). CDR1 SEHNR and CDR2 FQNEAQ come from the germline V gene (reference sequence). The CDR3 extends over 15 amino acids. The V end lost 5 bases, the J end lost 4 bases, and 15 bases lay between the germline ends. CDR3 DNA: TGTGCCAGCAGCCCATGGGTCGGGACATACAATGAGCAGTTCTTC. Protein: CASSPWVGTYNEQFF. Variable domain in full (rest from reference TRBV7-9 and TRBJ2-1): DTGVSQNPRHKITKRGQNVTFRCDPISEHNRLYWYRQTLGQGPEFLTYFQNEAQLEKSRLLSDRFSAERPKGSFSTLEIQRTEQGDSAMYLCASSPWVGTYNEQFFGPGTRLTVL.

This chain connects TRBV2 to TRBJ1-5, with D uncertain. Germline-derived CDR1 and CDR2 are SNHLY and FYNNEI. The CDR3 covers 14 residues. V was trimmed by 4 bases and J by 7 bases, leaving 14 bases between them. The chain's CDR3 is CASSGVEGGQPQHF. The DNA of the CDR3 is TGTGCCAGCAGTGGGGTAGAGGGAGGACAGCCCCAGCATTTT.

V gene TRBV29-1 combines with J gene TRBJ1-2; the D gene is possibly TRBD1 (6 bases). This CDR3 contains 15 residues. In germline, CDR1 is SQVTM, CDR2 ANQGSEA. V was clipped by 6 bases and J by 5 bases, with 22 bases between them. CDR3 sequence: CSVSPPSQGGYGYTF. The CDR3 coding sequence is TGCAGCGTCTCCCCACCCTCACAGGGTGGTTATGGCTACACCTTC.

The rearrangement links TRBV6-1 to TRBJ2-2, with D perhaps matching TRBD1 (5 bases). The V end was cut by 2 bases, the J end by 0 bases, with 13 bases between. CDR1 and CDR2 from the germline V gene are MNHNS and SASEGT. The CDR3 sequence is 17 residues long. The CDR3 DNA reads TGTGCCAGCAGTGAACTCGCAGGGTGGGCGAACACCGGGGAGCTGTTTTTT. Encoded protein: CASSELAGWANTGELFF.

The rearrangement uses TRBV2 and TRBJ1-5; 7 bases fit TRBD1. The CDR3 has 15 amino acids. Germline V gene lookup returns CDR1 SNHLY and CDR2 FYNNEI. Unmatched junction bases numbered 7, after V lost 6 bases and J lost 2 bases. This chain's CDR3 is CASREGAPGNQPQHF. The CDR3 region has the DNA TGTGCCAGCAGAGAGGGGGCTCCCGGCAATCAGCCCCAGCATTTT.

This clone has only one observation. The chain combines TRBV5-1 with TRBJ1-6; D uncertain. The length of the CDR3 is 13 residues. Germline CDR1 SGHRS, CDR2 YFSETQ. V lost 4 bases to trimming and J lost 9 bases, with 11 bases between them. In DNA form, the CDR3 reads TGCGCCAGCAGCCCTGGAGGTGGTTCACCCCTCCACTTT. Translation gives CASSPGGGSPLHF.

The chain links TRBV6-1 to TRBJ1-2; no clear D gene. Germline assignment: CDR1 MNHNS and CDR2 SASEGT. CDR3 size: 15 residues. The V end lost 1 base, the J end lost 7 bases, and 16 bases lay between the germline ends. The CDR3 region has the DNA TGTGCCAGCAGTGAAGGTGTCAGTAATTACCCTGGCTACACCTTC. Its protein is CASSEGVSNYPGYTF.